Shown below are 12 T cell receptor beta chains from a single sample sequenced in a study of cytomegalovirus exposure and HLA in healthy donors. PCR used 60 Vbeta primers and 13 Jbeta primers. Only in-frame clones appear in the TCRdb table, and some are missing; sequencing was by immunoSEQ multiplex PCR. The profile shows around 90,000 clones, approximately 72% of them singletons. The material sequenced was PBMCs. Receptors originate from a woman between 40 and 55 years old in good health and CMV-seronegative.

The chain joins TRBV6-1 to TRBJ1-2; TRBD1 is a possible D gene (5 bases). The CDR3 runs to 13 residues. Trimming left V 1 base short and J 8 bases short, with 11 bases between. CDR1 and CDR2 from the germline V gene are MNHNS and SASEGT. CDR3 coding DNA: TGTGCCAGCAGTGAAGATCCGGGGGGGGGCTACACCTTC. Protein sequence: CASSEDPGGGYTF.

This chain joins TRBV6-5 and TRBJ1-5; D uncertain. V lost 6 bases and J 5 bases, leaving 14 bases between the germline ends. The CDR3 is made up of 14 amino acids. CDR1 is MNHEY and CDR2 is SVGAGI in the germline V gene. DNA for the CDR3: TGTGCCAGCAGCCGAGGGAATATGGATCAGCCCCAGCATTTT. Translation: CASSRGNMDQPQHF.

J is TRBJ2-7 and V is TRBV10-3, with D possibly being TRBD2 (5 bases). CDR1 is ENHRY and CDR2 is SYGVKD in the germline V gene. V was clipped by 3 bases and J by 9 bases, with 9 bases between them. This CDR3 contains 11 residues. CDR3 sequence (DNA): TGTGCCATCAGTGATAGGGCGGGGCAGTACTTC. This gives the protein CAISDRAGQYF.

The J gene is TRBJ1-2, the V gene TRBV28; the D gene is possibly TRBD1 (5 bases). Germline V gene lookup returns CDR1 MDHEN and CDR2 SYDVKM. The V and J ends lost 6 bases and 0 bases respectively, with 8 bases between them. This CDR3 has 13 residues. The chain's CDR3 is CASRQESNYGYTF. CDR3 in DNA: TGTGCCAGCAGACAGGAGTCTAACTATGGCTACACCTTC.

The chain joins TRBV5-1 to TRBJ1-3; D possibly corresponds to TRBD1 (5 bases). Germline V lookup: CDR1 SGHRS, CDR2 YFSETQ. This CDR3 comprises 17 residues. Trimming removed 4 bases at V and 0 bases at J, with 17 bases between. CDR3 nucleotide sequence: TGCGCCAGCAGCACGGGGGTACAGACACTCTCTGGAAACACCATATATTTT. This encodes CASSTGVQTLSGNTIYF.

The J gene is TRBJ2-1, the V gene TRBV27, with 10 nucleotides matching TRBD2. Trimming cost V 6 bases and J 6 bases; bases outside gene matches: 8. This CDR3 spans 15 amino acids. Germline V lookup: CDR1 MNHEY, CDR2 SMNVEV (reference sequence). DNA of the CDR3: TGTGCCAGCAGCACTACTAGCGGGGCCGGCAATGAGCAGTTCTTC. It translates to CASSTTSGAGNEQFF.

CDR3 nucleotide sequence: TGTGCCAGCAGTTTAAGAGACAGGGGCAATCAGCCCCAGCATTTT. Encoded protein: CASSLRDRGNQPQHF. The chain has TRBV28 and TRBJ1-5; 7 bases line up with TRBD1. Losses at the gene ends were 2 bases for V and 2 bases for J; bases not matched to a gene: 3. The germline gives CDR1 MDHEN, CDR2 SYDVKM. This CDR3 spans 15 amino acids.

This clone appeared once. CDR3 nucleotides: TGTGCCAGTAATGATCGGGTTAGCGAAGCTTTCTTT. This translates into CASNDRVSEAFF. V is TRBV28 and J is TRBJ1-1; no clear D. The V and J ends lost 9 bases and 8 bases respectively, with 16 bases between them. The CDR3 is made up of 12 amino acids. Germline V lookup: CDR1 MDHEN, CDR2 SYDVKM.

CDR3 DNA sequence: TGTGCCAGCTCACTCTCATTTGCGATCAACACCGGGGAGCTGTTTTTT. Translating gives CASSLSFAINTGELFF. The V and J genes are TRBV18 and TRBJ2-2; unclear D gene. This CDR3 has 16 residues. Trimming took 4 bases from V and 2 from J, leaving 14 bases between them. Per the germline V gene, CDR1 is KGHSH and CDR2 is LQKENI.

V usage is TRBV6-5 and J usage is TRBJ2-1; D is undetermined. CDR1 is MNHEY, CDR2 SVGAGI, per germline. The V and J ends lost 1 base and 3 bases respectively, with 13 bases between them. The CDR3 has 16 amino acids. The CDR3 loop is CASSYFGESYYNEQFF. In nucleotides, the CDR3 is TGTGCCAGCAGTTACTTTGGTGAGAGTTACTACAATGAGCAGTTCTTC.

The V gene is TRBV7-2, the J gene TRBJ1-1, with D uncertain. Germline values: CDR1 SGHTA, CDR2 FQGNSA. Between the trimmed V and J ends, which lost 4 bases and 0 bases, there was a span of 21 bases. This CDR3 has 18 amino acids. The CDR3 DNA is TGTGCCAGCAGCTCGCCCCAGGACTTATTGCTCATGAACACTGAAGCTTTCTTT. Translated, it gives CASSSPQDLLLMNTEAFF.

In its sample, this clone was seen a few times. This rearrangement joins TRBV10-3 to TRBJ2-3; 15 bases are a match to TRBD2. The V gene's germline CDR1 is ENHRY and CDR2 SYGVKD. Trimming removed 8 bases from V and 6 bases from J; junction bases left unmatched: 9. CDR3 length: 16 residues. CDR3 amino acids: CAIRTGLAGGTDTQYF. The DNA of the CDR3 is TGTGCCATCCGGACGGGACTAGCGGGAGGAACGGATACGCAGTATTTT.